This T cell receptor (beta chain) comes out of a study of OX40 agonist ivuxolimab in advanced cancers. As for the study in general: Partial responses were achieved by three patients: one hepatocellular carcinoma, two cutaneous melanoma. Study results and caveats: At doses 0.1 to 3.0 mg/kg, CD4+ and CD8+ clones expanded.

Trimming cost V 1 base and J 10 bases; bases outside gene matches: 8. The CDR3 contains 15 residues. Germline V gives CDR1 MDHEN, CDR2 SYDVKM. Profiling relied on immunoSEQ multiplex PCR, and the TCRdb table lists in-frame clones only, not all of them. The table has roughly 80,000 clones, roughly 90% seen once. Concerning this clone: Its matching antigen is unknown.

The starting material was CD4+ or CD8+ T cells sorted from blood, obtained in a trial of the OX40 agonist ivuxolimab. The TCR sequence derives from an adult with an advanced solid tumor such as melanoma, head and neck, liver or kidney cancer. The J gene is TRBJ1-1, the V gene TRBV28, with 11 positions matching TRBD1. In nucleotides, the CDR3 is TGTGCCAGCAGTTTATTTGGACAGGGGGCTGATCCAGCTTTCTTT. This translates into CASSLFGQGADPAFF.